Sequencing of this T cell receptor beta chain was carried out in a study of T cell repertoires in ileal Crohn's disease. V shed 6 bases, J shed 9 bases, and the junction held 18 bases outside the gene matches. CDR3 size: 17 residues. From germline, CDR1 is SEHNR and CDR2 FQNEAQ (reference sequence). Generated by immunoSEQ multiplex PCR, the TCRdb table keeps only in-frame clones and is missing some. The profile shows some 27,000 clones, about 82% of them singletons. This clonotype was obtained from an adult with Crohn's disease. The chain couples TRBV7-9 to TRBJ2-2; 8 bases align to TRBD2. Sequencing used ileal tissue. CDR3 DNA: TGTGCCAGCAGTTACGAGAAACTAGCGGTAGTTGGGAGGGAGCTGTTTTTT. Protein sequence: CASSYEKLAVVGRELFF.